The 30 T cell receptor beta chains listed next were all sequenced from one sample in a study of blood T cell repertoires in COVID-19. The assay was immunoSEQ multiplex PCR, and TCRdb's table has in-frame clones only and misses some. The sample holds fewer than 250,000 clones; roughly 80% are singletons and the top ten take about 10%. Input material: peripheral blood. These receptors were taken from a woman of 80 years or more with acute or convalescent COVID-19.

This rearrangement joins TRBV28 to TRBJ2-7; 7 bases align to TRBD1. This CDR3 region has 14 residues. The V and J ends lost 8 bases and 6 bases, in that order; junction bases with no gene match: 13. Germline CDR1 reads MDHEN; CDR2 reads SYDVKM. CDR3 DNA sequence: TGTGCCAGCGGATTACCTGGACAGGCTGTCGAGCAGTACTTC. Protein product: CASGLPGQAVEQYF.

The V call is TRBV4-1, the J call TRBJ1-4, with unresolved D. Deletions cut 1 base from V and 6 bases from J, with 15 bases between. Germline loops: CDR1 MGHRA, CDR2 YSYEKL. The CDR3 is 16 residues long. CDR3 amino acids: CASSQGAGPGHEKLFF. As DNA, the CDR3 is TGCGCCAGCAGCCAAGGGGCGGGCCCTGGGCATGAAAAACTGTTTTTT.

The chain has TRBV9 and TRBJ1-4, with D perhaps TRBD1 (5 bases). The CDR3 runs 15 residues. Trimming left V 5 bases short and J 8 bases short, with 19 bases between. CDR1 is SGDLS, CDR2 YYNGEE, per germline. For the CDR3, the DNA is TGTGCCAGCAGTCCCGGCAGGGCCCTCGGGGAAAAACTGTTTTTT. Its translation is CASSPGRALGEKLFF.

The CDR3 reads CASAAGLETEAFF. DNA for the CDR3: TGTGCCAGCGCGGCCGGTTTGGAAACTGAAGCTTTCTTT. This sequence joins TRBV6-6 and TRBJ1-1; D call uncertain. The CDR3 totals 13 residues. Deletions cut 8 bases from V and 5 bases from J, with 15 bases between. CDR1 is MNHNY, CDR2 SVGAGI, per germline (reference sequence).

The chain recombines TRBV30 with TRBJ2-2; perhaps TRBD2 as D (5 bases). Germline CDR1 and CDR2: GTSNPN and SVGIG (reference sequence). The germline V and J ends were trimmed by 3 bases and 3 bases, with 8 bases remaining between them. The CDR3 is 13 residues long. The DNA for the CDR3 is TGTGCCTGGAGGGGAGAATACACCGGGGAGCTGTTTTTT. This translates into CAWRGEYTGELFF.

This clone came up once. As DNA, the CDR3 is TGTGCCAGTAGCACACAGGTTTCAACCTACAATGAGCAGTTCTTC. Encoded protein: CASSTQVSTYNEQFF. The chain has TRBV19 and TRBJ2-1, with D maybe TRBD1 (5 bases). The CDR3 is 15 residues long. Germline V gene lookup returns CDR1 LNHDA and CDR2 SQIVND (reference sequence). The ends were cut back, 6 bases at V and 2 bases at J, with 14 bases in the middle.

The gene calls are TRBV7-9 and TRBJ2-7; 10 nucleotides align to TRBD2. Germline CDR1 and CDR2: SEHNR and FQNEAQ (reference sequence). Losses at the gene ends were 6 bases for V and 7 bases for J; bases not matched to a gene: 18. The CDR3 runs to 17 residues. CDR3 sequence reads: CASSLRVGEREGREQYF. As DNA, the CDR3 is TGTGCCAGCAGTTTGCGGGTTGGGGAGCGGGAGGGCCGGGAGCAGTACTTC.

This chain connects TRBV20-1 to TRBJ1-1; D may be TRBD1 (5 bases). From germline, CDR1 is DFQATT and CDR2 SNEGSKA (reference sequence). The CDR3 sequence is 10 residues long. As DNA, the CDR3 is TGCAAGGTAGGGGAGGGTGAAGCTTTCTTT. It codes for CKVGEGEAFF.

The chain combines TRBV10-1 with TRBJ1-4; 7 nucleotides line up with TRBD1. The CDR3 consists of 13 residues. Trimming cost V 10 bases and J 5 bases; bases outside gene matches: 7. The V gene's germline CDR1 is WNHNN and CDR2 SYGVQD (reference sequence). The CDR3 here is CANPGQRNEKLFF. CDR3 in DNA: TGCGCCAACCCGGGACAGAGGAATGAAAAACTGTTTTTT.

The chain combines TRBV14 with TRBJ2-1, with TRBD1 as a possible D gene (6 bases). CDR3 length: 16 residues. Germline V gene sequence: CDR1 SGHDN, CDR2 FVKESK. V lost 1 base, J lost 4 bases, and 14 bases lay in between. In DNA, the CDR3 is TGTGCCAGCAGCCAAGCAGGGCAGGGGATATACAATGAGCAGTTCTTC. It specifies CASSQAGQGIYNEQFF. The full variable domain, rest sourced from reference TRBV14 and TRBJ2-1, is EAGVTQFPSHSVIEKGQTVTLRCDPISGHDNLYWYRRVMGKEIKFLLHFVKESKQDESGMPNNRFLAERTGGTYSTLKVQPAELEDSGVYFCASSQAGQGIYNEQFFGPGTRLTVL.

The V call is TRBV6-5, the J call TRBJ1-1, with a tentative D call TRBD1 (5 bases). The CDR3 loop spans 15 amino acids. Per germline, CDR1 MNHEY and CDR2 SVGAGI. V lost 8 bases and J 1 base, leaving 17 bases between the germline ends. In DNA form, the CDR3 reads TGTGCCAGCCCCCTGCCGGGGGGATCGAACACTGAAGCTTTCTTT. This encodes CASPLPGGSNTEAFF.

This chain connects TRBV18 to TRBJ1-1; tentative D call: TRBD1 (5 bases). In germline, CDR1 is KGHSH, CDR2 LQKENI. CDR3 length: 14 residues. Deletions cut 3 bases from V and 5 bases from J, with 13 bases between. CDR3 DNA sequence: TGTGCCAGCTCACCCTCGACAGCGGGAACTGAAGCTTTCTTT. Translation: CASSPSTAGTEAFF.

The J gene is TRBJ1-2, the V gene TRBV7-2; perhaps TRBD1 as D (5 bases). The CDR3 spans 15 residues. Deletions cut 3 bases from V and 5 bases from J, with 16 bases between. CDR1 and CDR2 from the germline V gene are SGHTA and FQGNSA. DNA of the CDR3: TGTGCCAGCAGCTTCTCCTCACAGGCGGGGTATGGCTACACCTTC. This gives the protein CASSFSSQAGYGYTF.

The chain has TRBV2 and TRBJ1-5, with D unclear. The CDR3 runs 15 residues. Germline assignment: CDR1 SNHLY and CDR2 FYNNEI. V was trimmed by 1 base and J by 0 bases, leaving 7 bases between them. CDR3 amino acids: CASSEERSSNQPQHF. The CDR3, as DNA: TGTGCCAGCAGTGAAGAACGCAGTAGCAATCAGCCCCAGCATTTT.

A remark on this clone: The identical CDR3 is also encoded by other nucleotide sequences in the sample. V and J are TRBV3-1 (or the pseudogene TRBV3-2) and TRBJ1-5, with 8 bases lining up with TRBD1. After removal of 4 bases from V and 2 bases from J, the junction contained 4 bases not matched to a gene. Germline V CDR1 and CDR2: LGHDT, YNNKEL (reference sequence). The CDR3 contains 15 residues. CDR3: CASSLGTGGNQPQHF. The CDR3 DNA reads TGTGCCAGCAGCCTTGGGACAGGAGGCAATCAGCCCCAGCATTTT.

The sample holds one count of this clone. The J gene is TRBJ1-3, the V gene TRBV29-1; D call uncertain. V lost 7 bases and J lost 0, with 13 bases in between. In germline, CDR1 is SQVTM, CDR2 ANQGSEA. The CDR3 length is 14 residues. CDR3 protein: CSGWEDLSGNTIYF. In nucleotides, the CDR3 is TGCAGCGGGTGGGAGGACCTCTCTGGAAACACCATATATTTT.

The chain uses TRBV19 and TRBJ1-5, with TRBD1 identical over 8 bases. The CDR3 is 14 residues long. After removal of 6 bases from V and 4 bases from J, the junction contained 5 bases not matched to a gene. Germline V gives CDR1 LNHDA, CDR2 SQIVND (reference sequence). CDR3 region: CASSDRQGNQPQHF. CDR3 DNA: TGTGCCAGTAGCGACCGACAGGGGAATCAGCCCCAGCATTTT.

In its sample, this clone was seen once. The gene calls are TRBV10-3 and TRBJ2-3; D gene uncertain. Germline V gene lookup returns CDR1 ENHRY and CDR2 SYGVKD. The V gene lost 7 bases and the J gene lost 3 bases, with 20 bases spanning the gap. The length of the CDR3 is 16 residues. Written as DNA, the CDR3 is TGTGCCATCACCCCATCTTCTGGCGGTGGGACAGATACGCAGTATTTT. It is translated as CAITPSSGGGTDTQYF.

This clone was seen only a few times. The genes are TRBV2 and TRBJ1-5; 8 bases match TRBD1. CDR3 length: 15 amino acids. J was trimmed by 6 bases and V by 7 bases; bases with no gene match: 11. CDR1 and CDR2 (germline): SNHLY, FYNNEI. The CDR3 region is CASTEGQATGQPQHF. CDR3 coding DNA: TGTGCCAGCACAGAGGGACAGGCCACAGGTCAGCCCCAGCATTTT. Based on the CDR3 plus reference TRBV2 and TRBJ1-5, the full variable domain is EPEVTQTPSHQVTQMGQEVILRCVPISNHLYFYWYRQILGQKVEFLVSFYNNEISEKSEIFDDQFSVERPDGSNFTLKIRSTKLEDSAMYFCASTEGQATGQPQHFGDGTRLSIL.

V usage is TRBV13 and J usage is TRBJ2-7; D remains ambiguous. V gave up 1 base and J gave up 3 bases, with 16 bases separating them. CDR1 PRHDT and CDR2 FYEKMQ come from the germline V gene (reference sequence). CDR3 length: 16 residues. The CDR3 bases are TGTGCCAGCAGCTTAGCCCCAGAGACATTCGGCTACGAGCAGTACTTC. Its translation: CASSLAPETFGYEQYF.

The chain couples TRBV7-3 to TRBJ2-1; 8 bases fit TRBD2. This CDR3 is 14 amino acids long. V lost 5 bases to trimming and J lost 6 bases; unmatched junction nucleotides: 6. Germline V lookup: CDR1 SGHTA, CDR2 FQGTGA. The CDR3 sequence: CASSLSGAFNEQFF. The CDR3, as DNA: TGTGCCAGCAGCCTTAGCGGGGCCTTCAATGAGCAGTTCTTC.

The chain joins TRBV30 to TRBJ1-6, with a weak D call TRBD1 (5 bases). The CDR3 runs to 16 residues. The V and J ends lost 4 bases and 5 bases respectively, with 18 bases between them. Germline V lookup: CDR1 GTSNPN, CDR2 SVGIG (reference sequence). Here the CDR3 DNA reads TGTGCCTGGAATAGGGGCCTTAATTCCAATAATTCACCCCTCCACTTT. Its translation: CAWNRGLNSNNSPLHF.

The J gene is TRBJ2-1, the V gene TRBV2, with D possibly TRBD1 on 6 matching bases. The CDR3 length is 15 residues. The germline V and J ends were trimmed by 6 bases and 4 bases, with 16 bases remaining between them. Germline V gene data show CDR1 as SNHLY and CDR2 as FYNNEI. DNA for the CDR3: TGTGCCAGCAGGCCTGGACAGAGGGAATACAATGAGCAGTTCTTC. It codes for CASRPGQREYNEQFF.

The chain couples TRBV7-6 to TRBJ2-1; the D is unclear. The CDR3 is made up of 13 amino acids. V was cut by 5 bases and J by 4 bases, with 9 bases left in between. The V gene's germline CDR1 is SGHVS and CDR2 FNYEAQ. The CDR3 sequence is CASSPGWYNEQFF. The DNA for the CDR3 is TGTGCCAGCAGCCCCGGGTGGTACAATGAGCAGTTCTTC.

This chain links TRBV14 with TRBJ2-7; 10 bases line up with TRBD1. The germline V gene has CDR1 SGHDN and CDR2 FVKESK. V lost 5 bases and J lost 7; bases outside the gene matches: 11. This CDR3 contains 15 residues. The CDR3 nucleotides read TGTGCCAGCAGCGTAGGTGGGACAGGGGTGAGTGAGCAGTACTTC. Its protein product is CASSVGGTGVSEQYF.

The rearrangement links TRBV18 to TRBJ2-5; possibly TRBD1 for D (6 bases). The CDR3 contains 15 residues. Germline values: CDR1 KGHSH, CDR2 LQKENI. The V gene lost 4 bases and the J gene lost 5 bases, with 17 bases spanning the gap. The CDR3 loop reads CASSRDSTGRETQYF. The DNA of the CDR3 is TGTGCCAGCTCACGGGATTCTACAGGGCGCGAGACCCAGTACTTC.

The V and J genes are TRBV9 and TRBJ2-5, with TRBD1 matching over 7 bases. This CDR3 is 16 amino acids long. J lost 3 bases, V lost 0 bases, and 8 bases had no gene match. Germline loops: CDR1 SGDLS, CDR2 YYNGEE. The CDR3 protein is CASSVGSRTGEETQYF. Written as DNA, the CDR3 is TGTGCCAGCAGCGTAGGGTCACGCACAGGGGAAGAGACCCAGTACTTC.

V and J are TRBV3-1 (or the pseudogene TRBV3-2) and TRBJ1-5; TRBD1 matches 8 bases. Germline CDR1 reads LGHDT; CDR2 reads YNNKEL (reference sequence). V lost 1 base and J lost 5; bases outside the gene matches: 7. The length of the CDR3 is 16 residues. This chain's CDR3 is CASSQAVTGGHQPQHF. CDR3 nucleotides: TGTGCCAGCAGCCAAGCAGTTACAGGGGGGCATCAGCCCCAGCATTTT.

This chain joins TRBV7-2 and TRBJ1-5; 8 nucleotides agree with TRBD1. Germline assignment: CDR1 SGHTA and CDR2 FQGNSA. Germline trimming cut 4 bases from V and 2 bases from J; bases unmatched to any gene: 4. The CDR3 is 15 residues long. The CDR3 region is CASSSQGVGNQPQHF. For the CDR3, the DNA is TGTGCCAGCAGCTCACAGGGGGTGGGCAATCAGCCCCAGCATTTT.

The chain recombines TRBV10-3 with TRBJ2-2; the D gene is possibly TRBD1 (6 bases). The V and J ends lost 3 bases and 1 base respectively, with 12 bases between them. Germline V gives CDR1 ENHRY, CDR2 SYGVKD. CDR3 length equals 16 residues. Written as DNA, the CDR3 is TGTGCCATCAGTGAACCGGGACACGGGAACACCGGGGAGCTGTTTTTT. Translating it yields CAISEPGHGNTGELFF.